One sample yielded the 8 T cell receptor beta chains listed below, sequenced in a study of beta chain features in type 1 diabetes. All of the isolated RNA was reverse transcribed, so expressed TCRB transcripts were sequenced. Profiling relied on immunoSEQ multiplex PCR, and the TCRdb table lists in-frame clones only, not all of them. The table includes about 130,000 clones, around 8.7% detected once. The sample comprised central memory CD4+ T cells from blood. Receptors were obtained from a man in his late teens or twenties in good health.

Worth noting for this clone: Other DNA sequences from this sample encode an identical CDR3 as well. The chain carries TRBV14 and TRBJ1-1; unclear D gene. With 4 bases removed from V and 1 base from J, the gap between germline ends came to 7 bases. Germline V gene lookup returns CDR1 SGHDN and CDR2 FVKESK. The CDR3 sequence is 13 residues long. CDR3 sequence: CASSRTENTEAFF. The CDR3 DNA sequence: TGTGCCAGCAGCCGAACAGAGAACACTGAAGCTTTCTTT.

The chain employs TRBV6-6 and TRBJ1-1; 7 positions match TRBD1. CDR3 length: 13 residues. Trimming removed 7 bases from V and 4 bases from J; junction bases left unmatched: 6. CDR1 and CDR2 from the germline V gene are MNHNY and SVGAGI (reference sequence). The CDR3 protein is CASKSSGGTEAFF. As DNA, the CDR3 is TGTGCCAGCAAGTCTTCAGGGGGCACTGAAGCTTTCTTT.

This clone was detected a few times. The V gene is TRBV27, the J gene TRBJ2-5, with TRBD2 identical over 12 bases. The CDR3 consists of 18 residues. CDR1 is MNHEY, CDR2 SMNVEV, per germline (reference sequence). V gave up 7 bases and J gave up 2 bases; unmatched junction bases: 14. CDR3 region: CASKASGGGTQRQETQYF. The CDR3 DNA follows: TGTGCCAGCAAAGCTAGCGGGGGGGGAACCCAAAGACAAGAGACCCAGTACTTC.

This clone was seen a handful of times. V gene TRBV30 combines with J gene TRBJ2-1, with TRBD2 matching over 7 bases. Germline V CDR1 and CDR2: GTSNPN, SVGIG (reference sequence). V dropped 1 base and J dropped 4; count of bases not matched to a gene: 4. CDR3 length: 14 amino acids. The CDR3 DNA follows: TGTGCCTGGAGTGGCGGGGGTTCTTACAATGAGCAGTTCTTC. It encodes CAWSGGGSYNEQFF.

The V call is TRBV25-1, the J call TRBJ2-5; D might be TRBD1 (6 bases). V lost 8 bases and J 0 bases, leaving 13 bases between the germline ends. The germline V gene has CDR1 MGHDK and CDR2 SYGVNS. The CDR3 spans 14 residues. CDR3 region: CASGGQQYQETQYF. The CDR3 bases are TGTGCCAGCGGCGGACAGCAGTACCAAGAGACCCAGTACTTC.

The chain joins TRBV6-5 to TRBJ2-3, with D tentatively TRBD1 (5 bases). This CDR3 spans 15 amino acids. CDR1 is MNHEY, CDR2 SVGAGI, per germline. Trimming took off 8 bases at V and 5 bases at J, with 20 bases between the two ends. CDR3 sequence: CASARVVDGEDTQYF. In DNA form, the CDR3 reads TGTGCCAGCGCCAGGGTCGTGGATGGGGAAGATACGCAGTATTTT.

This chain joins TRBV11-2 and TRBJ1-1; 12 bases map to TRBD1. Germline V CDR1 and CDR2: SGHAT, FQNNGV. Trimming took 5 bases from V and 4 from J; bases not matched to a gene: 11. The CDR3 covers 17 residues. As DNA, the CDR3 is TGTGCCAGCAGCCCCAGGGACAGGGGGCGCGTGGGCACTGAAGCTTTCTTT. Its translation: CASSPRDRGRVGTEAFF.

The DNA for the CDR3 is TGTGCCATATTGAAGACAGGGGTTAATGAGCAGTTCTTC. Its protein product is CAILKTGVNEQFF. This chain joins TRBV10-3 and TRBJ2-1; 8 bases agree with TRBD1. V gave up 9 bases and J gave up 7 bases; unmatched junction bases: 8. Germline values: CDR1 ENHRY, CDR2 SYGVKD. This CDR3 comprises 13 residues.